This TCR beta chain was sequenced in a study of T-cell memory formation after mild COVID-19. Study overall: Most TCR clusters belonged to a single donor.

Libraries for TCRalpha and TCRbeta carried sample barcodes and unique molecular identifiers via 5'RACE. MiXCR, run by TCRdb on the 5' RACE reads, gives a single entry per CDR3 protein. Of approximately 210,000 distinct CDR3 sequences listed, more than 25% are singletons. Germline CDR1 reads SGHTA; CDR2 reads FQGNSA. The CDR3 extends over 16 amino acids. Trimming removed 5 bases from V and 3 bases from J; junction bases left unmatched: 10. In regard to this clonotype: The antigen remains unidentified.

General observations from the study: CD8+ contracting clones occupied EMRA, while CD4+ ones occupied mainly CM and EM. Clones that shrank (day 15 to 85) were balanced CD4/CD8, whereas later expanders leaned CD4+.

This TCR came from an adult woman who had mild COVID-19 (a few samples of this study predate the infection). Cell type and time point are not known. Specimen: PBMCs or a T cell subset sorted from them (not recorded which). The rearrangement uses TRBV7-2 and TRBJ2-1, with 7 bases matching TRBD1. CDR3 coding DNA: TGTGCCAGCAGCAGGACAGGAGAGGGGGTCTACAATGAGCAGTTCTTC. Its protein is CASSRTGEGVYNEQFF.